This T cell receptor beta chain stems from a study of OX40 agonist ivuxolimab in advanced cancers. The CDR3 covers 14 residues. Deletions cut 8 bases from V and 10 bases from J, with 20 bases between. Germline CDR1 LNHDA, CDR2 SQIVND (reference sequence). As to this clone: Its antigen is not known.

Sequenced by immunoSEQ multiplex PCR; TCRdb stores in-frame clones only, minus some. The sample yields about 86,000 clones, about 89% seen once. Study-level points and caveats: Mean expanded clone counts were higher in CD8+ than CD4+ T cells.

Sequencing was performed on CD4+ or CD8+ T cells sorted from blood, taken in a trial of the OX40 agonist ivuxolimab. The chain uses TRBV19 and TRBJ1-4; D may be TRBD1 (5 bases). This receptor was obtained from an adult with an advanced solid tumor such as melanoma, head and neck, liver or kidney cancer. CDR3 in amino acids: CASYASGTLGKLFF. Here the CDR3 DNA reads TGTGCCAGTTACGCTTCGGGGACGCTCGGAAAACTGTTTTTT.